Following are 9 T cell receptor beta chains from one sample sequenced in a study of T cell repertoires in cytomegalovirus infection. One entry per CDR3 protein, called by TCRdb with MiXCR from the reads. The table shows some 300,000 distinct CDR3 sequences, with roughly a tenth occurring only once. The source material was PBMCs. Source of these receptors: a human donor in good health (CMV status not recorded). Some clones in this sample may be carry-over from other donors' samples.

At least ten counts were recorded for this clonotype. This chain uses TRBV12-3 or TRBV12-4 with TRBJ2-1; D is possibly TRBD1 or TRBD2 (9 bases each). CDR3 size: 19 residues. Trimming stripped 5 bases from V and 0 bases from J, with 23 bases between. For the CDR3, the DNA is TGTGCCAGCAGTCGGGACAGGGTTAGGCGGGGGGGCTCCTACAATGAGCAGTTCTTC. Protein sequence: CASSRDRVRRGGSYNEQFF.

The J gene is TRBJ1-2, the V gene TRBV7-8; perhaps TRBD1 as D (6 bases). Germline lookup yields CDR1 SGHVS and CDR2 FQNEAQ. CDR3 length: 12 residues. V lost 2 bases to trimming and J lost 10 bases, with 11 bases between them. CDR3 sequence reads: CASSLTGNVYTF. DNA of the CDR3: TGTGCCAGCAGCTTAACAGGGAATGTCTACACCTTC.

Ten or more counts support this clonotype. The gene calls are TRBV5-1 and TRBJ1-2; D gene uncertain. Deletions cut 5 bases from V and 8 bases from J, with 16 bases between. This CDR3 has 13 amino acids. Germline V CDR1 and CDR2: SGHRS, YFSETQ. In DNA form, the CDR3 reads TGCGCCAGCAGTTCGGAGGGCTCTTCAGGCTACACCTTC. Translating it yields CASSSEGSSGYTF.

In this sample, this clonotype turned up many times. The J gene is TRBJ2-1, the V gene TRBV6-5; D might be TRBD2 (6 bases). The CDR3 totals 16 residues. Germline V lookup: CDR1 MNHEY, CDR2 SVGAGI. V was pared by 8 bases and J by 5 bases, with 22 bases between. CDR3 residues: CASSRVGLLFHNEQFF. CDR3 coding DNA: TGTGCCAGCTCTAGGGTGGGACTCCTATTCCACAATGAGCAGTTCTTC.

This clonotype was counted a few times. V gene TRBV6-2 or TRBV6-3 combines with J gene TRBJ1-1; D is possibly TRBD1 (6 bases). Germline V gene lookup returns CDR1 MNHEY and CDR2 SVGEGT. This CDR3 is 15 amino acids long. Trimming removed 7 bases from V and 3 bases from J, with 18 bases in between. As DNA, the CDR3 is TGTGCCAGCATCAAGGGGGGATCCTCTTACACTGAAGCTTTCTTT. It yields the protein CASIKGGSSYTEAFF.

The sample holds a few counts of this clonotype. This chain joins TRBV29-1 and TRBJ1-1; weak D call: TRBD1 (5 bases). CDR3 length equals 12 residues. Germline lookup yields CDR1 SQVTM and CDR2 ANQGSEA. Trimming removed 6 bases from V and 5 bases from J, with 13 bases in between. CDR3 amino acids: CSVRGGGTEAFF. As DNA, the CDR3 is TGCAGCGTGAGGGGCGGGGGGACTGAAGCTTTCTTT.

This clonotype was counted at least ten times. The V and J genes are TRBV12-3 or TRBV12-4 and TRBJ1-1; D not certain. The germline V and J ends were trimmed by 6 bases and 6 bases, with 11 bases remaining between them. This CDR3 spans 12 amino acids. CDR3 sequence reads: CASRTLMPEAFF. In nucleotides, the CDR3 is TGTGCCAGCAGAACTTTGATGCCTGAAGCTTTCTTT.

There are many counts of this clonotype. The chain has TRBV10-3 and TRBJ2-1; 9 nucleotides match TRBD2. Germline V gene sequence: CDR1 ENHRY, CDR2 SYGVKD. This CDR3 has 15 residues. After removal of 7 bases from V and 3 bases from J, the junction contained 7 bases not matched to a gene. Written as DNA, the CDR3 is TGTGCCATCACTGAAAGCGGGGGGCTCTACAATGAGCAGTTCTTC. Translated, it gives CAITESGGLYNEQFF.

The sample holds many counts of this clonotype. The chain couples TRBV29-1 to TRBJ2-4, with D perhaps matching TRBD1 (6 bases). CDR3 length equals 15 residues. Germline V CDR1 and CDR2: SQVTM, ANQGSEA. V was shortened by 0 bases and J by 3 bases, with 12 bases between the two germline ends. In DNA, the CDR3 is TGCAGCGTTGAAGATCAACAGGGTTTCAAAAACATTCAGTACTTC. Translated, it gives CSVEDQQGFKNIQYF.